The clone carrying this T cell receptor beta chain was counted a few times. Its antigen remains unknown. The data stem from a study of early T cells in non-severe SARS-CoV-2 infection. Study summary: Chains from this unsorted whole-blood bulk RNA could not be paired.

Whole-study results and caveats: Private and CD4 specificities were missed by VDJdb matching, which favored anti-spike CD8 responses.

Trimming shortened V by 3 bases and J by 7 bases, and 6 bases separated the two germline ends. The germline V gene has CDR1 SGHAT and CDR2 FQNNGV. CDR3 length equals 11 residues. Each single cDNA molecule received a unique molecular identifier. One entry per CDR3 protein, called by TCRdb with MiXCR from the 5' RACE reads. The table lists tens of thousands of distinct CDR3 sequences, 9% to 15% of them singletons. This sequence joins TRBV11-2 and TRBJ2-5; D ambiguous. Material for sequencing was whole blood. The TCR originated in an adult who was a healthcare worker with PCR-confirmed SARS-CoV-2 infection or an uninfected control (not recorded which). The CDR3 region is CASSFRRTQYF. The CDR3 DNA sequence: TGTGCCAGCAGCTTCAGGAGGACCCAGTACTTC. The whole variable domain, filled in from reference TRBV11-2 and TRBJ2-5, reads EAGVAQSPRYKIIEKRQSVAFWCNPISGHATLYWYQQILGQGPKLLIQFQNNGVVDDSQLPKDRFSAERLKGVDSTLKIQPAKLEDSAVYLCASSFRRTQYFGPGTRLLVL.